Following are 32 T cell receptor beta chains from one sample sequenced in a study of cytomegalovirus exposure and HLA in healthy donors. Use of 60 Vbeta and 13 Jbeta primers characterized the PCR. Produced via immunoSEQ multiplex PCR; TCRdb's table is partial and in-frame only. The table lists about 84,000 clones. The source material was PBMCs. Receptor source: a man between 45 and 60 years old in good health and CMV-seronegative.

The chain carries TRBV5-1 and TRBJ2-5, with D possibly being TRBD1 (6 bases). V lost 4 bases and J lost 5, with 12 bases in between. The CDR3 has 13 amino acids. Germline CDR1 reads SGHRS; CDR2 reads YFSETQ. In nucleotides, the CDR3 is TGCGCCAGCAGCCTGCTGGGGGCGGAGACCCAGTACTTC. Its translation: CASSLLGAETQYF.

This sequence joins TRBV9 and TRBJ2-7; a possible D gene is TRBD1 (5 bases). In germline, CDR1 is SGDLS, CDR2 YYNGEE. V was clipped by 0 bases and J by 4 bases, with 14 bases between them. The CDR3 consists of 15 residues. The DNA of the CDR3 is TGTGCCAGCAGCGTAGCTGCAGGGCCGACTTACGAGCAGTACTTC. Protein product: CASSVAAGPTYEQYF.

This chain uses TRBV7-6 with TRBJ2-3, with TRBD2 as a possible D gene (5 bases). This CDR3 contains 15 residues. Trimming left V 2 bases short and J 3 bases short, with 12 bases between. CDR1 SGHVS and CDR2 FNYEAQ come from the germline V gene. CDR3 sequence: CASSLRGFGTDTQYF. CDR3 nucleotide sequence: TGTGCCAGCAGCTTACGAGGGTTCGGTACAGATACGCAGTATTTT.

This sequence joins TRBV19 and TRBJ1-2; D gene uncertain. This CDR3 spans 19 amino acids. V was shortened by 2 bases and J by 2 bases, with 24 bases between the two germline ends. Germline V gene sequence: CDR1 LNHDA, CDR2 SQIVND (reference sequence). The CDR3 coding sequence is TGTGCCAGTAGTATATCGCTGGGCTTTATATCTCCCTCAAACTATGGCTACACCTTC. Amino acid sequence: CASSISLGFISPSNYGYTF.

The CDR3 sequence is CASRQGYNNEQFF. Here the CDR3 DNA reads TGTGCCAGCAGGCAGGGCTATAACAATGAGCAGTTCTTC. The V gene is TRBV28, the J gene TRBJ2-1; tentatively, D is TRBD1 (5 bases). Trimming shortened V by 6 bases and J by 5 bases, and 11 bases separated the two germline ends. The CDR3 consists of 13 residues. Germline V gene lookup returns CDR1 MDHEN and CDR2 SYDVKM.

The genes are TRBV27 and TRBJ2-3; D is uncertain. Looked up from germline, CDR1 is MNHEY and CDR2 is SMNVEV (reference sequence). The CDR3 runs to 13 residues. Deletions cut 2 bases from V and 3 bases from J, with 6 bases between. The CDR3 region has the DNA TGTGCCAGCAGTTTAACTCGAACAGATACGCAGTATTTT. This encodes CASSLTRTDTQYF.

V usage is TRBV28 and J usage is TRBJ1-5; no firm D call. Germline assignment: CDR1 MDHEN and CDR2 SYDVKM. The CDR3 length is 13 residues. V lost 2 bases, J lost 3 bases, and 5 bases lay in between. The CDR3, as DNA: TGTGCCAGCAGTTTAACCTACAATCAGCCCCAGCATTTT. This translates into CASSLTYNQPQHF.

The chain recombines TRBV5-1 with TRBJ2-7, with 9 bases fitting TRBD1. The junction had 5 bases not matched to a gene; V was cut back by 0 bases and J by 7 bases. Germline values: CDR1 SGHRS, CDR2 YFSETQ. This CDR3 comprises 14 residues. For the CDR3, the DNA is TGCGCCAGCAGCTTGGAACAGGGGGCCGGGGAGCAGTACTTC. It specifies CASSLEQGAGEQYF.

The V gene is TRBV9, the J gene TRBJ2-2; the match to TRBD1 covers 8 bases. The CDR3 contains 16 residues. Per the germline V gene, CDR1 is SGDLS and CDR2 is YYNGEE. Trimming at V came to 0 bases and at J to 5 bases, leaving 6 bases not matched to a gene. In nucleotides, the CDR3 is TGTGCCAGCAGCGTAGGGACAGGGATCGAGACCGGGGAGCTGTTTTTT. Translated: CASSVGTGIETGELFF.

The V call is TRBV19, the J call TRBJ1-3; 8 nucleotides line up with TRBD1. This CDR3 region has 15 residues. Germline CDR1 is LNHDA and CDR2 is SQIVND (reference sequence). The junction had 5 bases not matched to a gene; V was cut back by 5 bases and J by 2 bases. CDR3 in DNA: TGTGCCAGTAGTGAAGGACAGGGCCCTGGAAACACCATATATTTT. It translates to CASSEGQGPGNTIYF.

The chain carries TRBV28 and TRBJ1-5, with TRBD1 matching 7 bases. Germline V gives CDR1 MDHEN, CDR2 SYDVKM. Germline trimming cut 5 bases from V and 5 bases from J; bases unmatched to any gene: 6. This CDR3 spans 14 amino acids. CDR3 bases: TGTGCCAGCAGTACTACAGGGGCGTATCAGCCCCAGCATTTT. This sequence encodes CASSTTGAYQPQHF.

The genes are TRBV18 and TRBJ1-5; 8 bases map to TRBD1. The CDR3 extends over 14 amino acids. The V gene's germline CDR1 is KGHSH and CDR2 LQKENI. Trimming took 3 bases from V and 6 from J; bases not matched to a gene: 4. DNA of the CDR3: TGTGCCAGCTCACCCTTACAGGGGGTTCAGCCCCAGCATTTT. It yields the protein CASSPLQGVQPQHF.

The chain is built from TRBV29-1 and TRBJ2-1, with TRBD2 identical over 9 bases. The CDR3 is 14 residues long. Germline V gives CDR1 SQVTM, CDR2 ANQGSEA. CDR3 sequence: CSDETSGNDNEQFF. In DNA form, the CDR3 reads TGCAGTGACGAGACTAGCGGAAATGACAATGAGCAGTTCTTC.

V usage is TRBV19 and J usage is TRBJ1-1; 8 bases are a match to TRBD1. This CDR3 has 14 residues. V lost 7 bases and J lost 1; bases outside the gene matches: 5. Germline V gene data show CDR1 as LNHDA and CDR2 as SQIVND (reference sequence). The CDR3 protein is CASMGDRWNTEAFF. The DNA for the CDR3 is TGTGCCAGTATGGGGGACAGGTGGAACACTGAAGCTTTCTTT. Full variable domain (remainder filled in from reference TRBV19 and TRBJ1-1): DGGITQSPKYLFRKEGQNVTLSCEQNLNHDAMYWYRQDPGQGLRLIYYSQIVNDFQKGDIAEGYSVSREKKESFPLTVTSAQKNPTAFYLCASMGDRWNTEAFFGQGTRLTVV.

The chain joins TRBV6-1 to TRBJ1-1; D call uncertain. The CDR3 covers 14 residues. Trimming left V 3 bases short and J 0 bases short, with 8 bases between. Germline assignment: CDR1 MNHNS and CDR2 SASEGT. CDR3 region: CASSDTVLNTEAFF. In DNA, the CDR3 is TGTGCCAGCAGTGACACTGTTTTGAACACTGAAGCTTTCTTT.

This rearrangement joins TRBV5-1 to TRBJ2-2; 14 bases align to TRBD2. The ends lost 5 bases at V and 2 bases at J; junction bases unmatched: 5. Germline V gives CDR1 SGHRS, CDR2 YFSETQ. The CDR3 has 17 residues. CDR3 sequence: CASSFGLAGGNTGELFF. CDR3 DNA: TGCGCCAGCAGTTTTGGACTAGCGGGAGGAAACACCGGGGAGCTGTTTTTT.

As to this clone: One end of the junction fails to match germline, which may point to a read error. J is TRBJ1-2 and V is TRBV18; 9 bases agree with TRBD1. Germline assignment: CDR1 KGHSH and CDR2 LQKENI. The CDR3 has 14 residues. CDR3 loop: CASPPTGGNYGYTF. CDR3 nucleotides: TGTGCCAGCCCACCAACAGGGGGCAACTATGGCTACACCTTC.

This chain joins TRBV7-3 and TRBJ1-1; the D is unclear. V was shortened by 4 bases and J by 7 bases, with 13 bases between the two germline ends. Germline values: CDR1 SGHTA, CDR2 FQGTGA. The CDR3 has 13 amino acids. The CDR3: CASSSTPGSEAFF. The CDR3 nucleotides are TGTGCCAGCAGCTCCACTCCTGGGAGTGAAGCTTTCTTT.

This chain links TRBV11-2 with TRBJ1-3; the match to TRBD1 covers 11 bases. Per the germline V gene, CDR1 is SGHAT and CDR2 is FQNNGV. The CDR3 length is 15 residues. Trimming removed 11 bases from V and 2 bases from J; junction bases left unmatched: 8. CDR3 region: CAGGDRGIPGNTIYF. CDR3 bases: TGTGCCGGCGGGGACAGGGGGATCCCTGGAAACACCATATATTTT.

The J gene is TRBJ1-2, the V gene TRBV15; D ambiguous. Per germline, CDR1 LNHNV and CDR2 YYDKDF (reference sequence). Trimming stripped 5 bases from V and 7 bases from J, with 20 bases between. The CDR3 totals 15 residues. The CDR3 sequence is CATSSVRGASGGYTF. The CDR3 region has the DNA TGTGCCACCAGCTCAGTCCGGGGAGCAAGCGGTGGCTACACCTTC.

The genes are TRBV19 and TRBJ2-1; the D gene is possibly TRBD2 (5 bases). Trimming took off 5 bases at V and 7 bases at J, with 15 bases between the two ends. Germline loops: CDR1 LNHDA, CDR2 SQIVND (reference sequence). The CDR3 contains 14 residues. The chain's CDR3 is CASSRGWPGNEQFF. The CDR3 nucleotides read TGTGCCAGTAGTCGAGGGTGGCCTGGGAATGAGCAGTTCTTC.

V gene TRBV7-6 combines with J gene TRBJ2-5; tentative D call: TRBD2 (7 bases). The germline V gene encodes CDR1 SGHVS and CDR2 FNYEAQ. The CDR3 has 15 amino acids. Trimming removed 0 bases at V and 4 bases at J, with 12 bases between. The CDR3 sequence: CASSLAAGAGETQYF. As DNA, the CDR3 is TGTGCCAGCAGCTTAGCGGCGGGGGCCGGAGAGACCCAGTACTTC.

The rearrangement links TRBV18 to TRBJ1-2, with TRBD1 matching over 9 bases. Trimming cost V 3 bases and J 2 bases; bases outside gene matches: 4. Looked up from germline, CDR1 is KGHSH and CDR2 is LQKENI. This CDR3 is built from 15 residues. The CDR3, as DNA: TGTGCCAGCTCACCCTCGGGACAGGGAAACTATGGCTACACCTTC. This sequence encodes CASSPSGQGNYGYTF.

The rearrangement joins TRBV4-2 to TRBJ2-3; 7 nucleotides match TRBD2. The V segment lost 4 bases and the J segment 0 bases; nucleotides outside the gene matches: 13. This CDR3 has 18 amino acids. From germline, CDR1 is LGHNA and CDR2 YNFKEQ. CDR3 nucleotide sequence: TGTGCCAGCAGCCTCCAAGTAACTAGCGACACTAGCACAGATACGCAGTATTTT. It yields the protein CASSLQVTSDTSTDTQYF.

The J gene is TRBJ1-3, the V gene TRBV6-7, with D tentatively TRBD1 (6 bases). TRBV6-7 carries the ORF label, with uncertain function. Trimming removed 4 bases from V and 1 base from J, with 26 bases in between. This CDR3 has 20 residues. CDR3 in DNA: TGTGCCAGCAGTTCCAGTAAACAGGGTGGATCCTGGGAATCTGGAAACACCATATATTTT. It encodes CASSSSKQGGSWESGNTIYF.

Details on this clone: The same CDR3 is also encoded by other DNA sequences in this sample. The chain has TRBV5-6 and TRBJ1-5; 7 nucleotides agree with TRBD1. This CDR3 contains 16 residues. The germline V gene has CDR1 SGHDT and CDR2 YYEEEE. J gave up 6 bases and V 1 base, and 10 bases lay outside the gene matches. This chain's CDR3 is CASSLYSTGLSQPQHF. CDR3 DNA sequence: TGTGCCAGCAGCTTGTATTCGACAGGGCTCAGTCAGCCCCAGCATTTT. The variable domain in full, with the rest retrieved from reference TRBV5-6 and TRBJ1-5, is DAGVTQSPTHLIKTRGQQVTLRCSPKSGHDTVSWYQQALGQGPQFIFQYYEEEERQRGNFPDRFSGHQFPNYSSELNVNALLLGDSALYLCASSLYSTGLSQPQHFGDGTRLSIL.

This chain uses TRBV18 with TRBJ1-1; TRBD1 might be the D (5 bases). This CDR3 has 12 residues. Trimming removed 7 bases at V and 7 bases at J, with 13 bases between. From germline, CDR1 is KGHSH and CDR2 LQKENI. The CDR3 is CASFRQFDEAFF. The DNA for the CDR3 is TGTGCCAGCTTTAGACAGTTCGATGAAGCTTTCTTT.

V is TRBV19 and J is TRBJ1-1; D remains unclear. Trimming pared 7 bases from V and 1 base from J, leaving 13 bases between. CDR1 is LNHDA, CDR2 SQIVND, per germline (reference sequence). The CDR3 is 14 amino acids. The CDR3 nucleotides are TGTGCCAGTACCCAACGCGGGGAGAACACTGAAGCTTTCTTT. It yields the protein CASTQRGENTEAFF.

The V and J genes are TRBV28 and TRBJ1-6; no firm D call. The CDR3 is made up of 14 amino acids. V was cut by 3 bases and J by 8 bases, with 11 bases left in between. Germline CDR1 reads MDHEN; CDR2 reads SYDVKM. This CDR3 reads CASSLGSGDSPLHF. The CDR3 bases are TGTGCCAGCAGTTTGGGAAGCGGAGATTCACCCCTCCACTTT.

The J gene is TRBJ2-1, the V gene TRBV7-9; the match to TRBD2 covers 13 bases. The CDR3 length is 17 residues. The V gene's germline CDR1 is SEHNR and CDR2 FQNEAQ (reference sequence). After removal of 1 base from V and 4 bases from J, the junction contained 4 bases not matched to a gene. The CDR3 loop is CASSLGTSGGIYNEQFF. CDR3 nucleotides: TGTGCCAGCAGCTTAGGGACTAGCGGGGGAATATACAATGAGCAGTTCTTC.

J is TRBJ2-1 and V is TRBV2; TRBD2 matches 8 bases. V dropped 6 bases and J dropped 14; count of bases not matched to a gene: 6. The germline V gene encodes CDR1 SNHLY and CDR2 FYNNEI. The CDR3 spans 11 residues. The CDR3 coding sequence is TGTGCCAGCAGATTGGGACTAGGAGAGTTCTTC. Protein: CASRLGLGEFF.

V is TRBV7-3 and J is TRBJ2-5, with TRBD1 matching 7 bases. The V gene end was trimmed by 5 bases and the J gene end by 1 base; junction bases not matched to a gene: 4. CDR3 length equals 14 residues. Germline-derived CDR1 and CDR2 are SGHTA and FQGTGA. The CDR3 DNA is TGTGCCAGCAGCCCTGGACAGGCCCAAGAGACCCAGTACTTC. It yields the protein CASSPGQAQETQYF.